This T cell receptor (beta chain) emerged from a study of shared clonotypes between healthy human individuals. Study-wide findings and caveats: A handful of donors showed sharing of approximately 5% of naive CD4 clonotypes. Among donors, sharing of clonotypes was expected to be affected by sequencing depth. Researchers found naive subsets generally carried larger estimated richness than memory subsets.

This CDR3 is built from 14 residues. Germline CDR1 and CDR2: SGHVS and FNYEAQ. V shed 1 base, J shed 4 bases, and the junction held 2 bases outside the gene matches. The naive CD8 population came from CD45RO-negative cells selected for CCR7, without terminally differentiated effector memory CD45RA+ cells. To note about this clone: Its antigen is not identified.

Here immunoSEQ multiplex PCR was the method, and the copy in TCRdb shows in-frame clones only, minus some. The sample has about 2 million clones; just under 95% are singletons. The sequence was obtained from a man younger than 35 in good health. The chain is built from TRBV7-6 and TRBJ1-1; 8 nucleotides agree with TRBD1. Specimen: naive CD8+ T cells sorted from blood. The CDR3 DNA reads TGTGCCAGCAGCTTAGGGACAGGGATCACTGAAGCTTTCTTT. Amino acids: CASSLGTGITEAFF.